Presented here are 2 T cell receptor beta chains from one specimen sequenced in a study of T cell repertoires in cytomegalovirus infection (dated by TCRdb to about 2019). The run used an Illumina HiSeq 1500. Starting from the raw public reads, TCRdb applied fastp trimming at Q25, assembled clones with MiXCR and retained in-frame beta chains. Here each entry gathers all rows of one CDR3 protein and keeps the most common genes and DNA. For this sample there are 100,000 to 150,000 distinct CDR3 sequences; 8% to 9% appear just once. In total, the top ten clones hold over 9% of the sample. Input material: PBMCs. All receptors derive from a human donor in good health (CMV status not recorded). Some clones in this sample may be carry-over from other donors' samples.

In its sample, this clonotype was seen many times. The CDR3 nucleotides are TGTGCCAGCAGCCCCCTGGTTCACTATGGCTACACCTTC. Encoded protein: CASSPLVHYGYTF. V gene TRBV12-3 or TRBV12-4 combines with J gene TRBJ1-2, with D uncertain. V was pared by 6 bases and J by 3 bases, with 11 bases between. This CDR3 contains 13 residues.

Ten or more counts support this clonotype. V gene TRBV7-2 combines with J gene TRBJ1-5; D unclear. The germline V gene has CDR1 SGHTA and CDR2 FQGNSA. This CDR3 is 14 amino acids long. V lost 1 base, J lost 2 bases, and 6 bases lay in between. The DNA for the CDR3 is TGTGCCAGCAGCTTAGGGGCGGGCAATCAGCCCCAGCATTTT. This encodes CASSLGAGNQPQHF.